This TCR beta chain was recovered during a study of CD8+CD57+ T cells in acquired aplastic anemia. Of note for this clonotype: Antigen unknown.

Whole-study findings and limits: A significant difference in CD8+ Simpson's diversity between patients and controls was not found.

Germline loops: CDR1 SGHDT, CDR2 YYEEEE. Trimming took 4 bases from V and 4 from J; bases not matched to a gene: 7. The CDR3 length is 14 residues. Profiling that covered TCR beta VDJ and CDR3 relied on genomic DNA as its template. A single record per CDR3 protein comes from TCRdb applying MiXCR to the reads. The sample consists of around 180,000 distinct CDR3 sequences, under 70% of them appearing once. This chain connects TRBV5-6 to TRBJ2-5; 7 nucleotides line up with TRBD1. Sequencing was done on a sample of sorted CD4+, CD8+, or CD8+CD57+ T cells (not recorded which) from PBMCs. The TCR comes from a human donor with severe aplastic anemia or a healthy control (not recorded which). The CDR3 is CASSPWGQRETQYF. The CDR3 coding sequence is TGTGCCAGCAGCCCTTGGGGACAGCGAGAGACCCAGTACTTC. The full variable domain, with the rest looked up from reference TRBV5-6 and TRBJ2-5, is DAGVTQSPTHLIKTRGQQVTLRCSPKSGHDTVSWYQQALGQGPQFIFQYYEEEERQRGNFPDRFSGHQFPNYSSELNVNALLLGDSALYLCASSPWGQRETQYFGPGTRLLVL.